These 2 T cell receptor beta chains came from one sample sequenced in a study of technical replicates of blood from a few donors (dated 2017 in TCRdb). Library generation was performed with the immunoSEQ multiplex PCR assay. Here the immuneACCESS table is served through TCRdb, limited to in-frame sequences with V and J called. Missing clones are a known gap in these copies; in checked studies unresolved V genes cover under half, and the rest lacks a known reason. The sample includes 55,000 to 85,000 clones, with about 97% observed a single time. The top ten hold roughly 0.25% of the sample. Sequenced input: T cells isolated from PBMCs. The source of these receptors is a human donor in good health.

Here the CDR3 reads CAWGLGAPGELFF. In nucleotides, the CDR3 is TGTGCCTGGGGACTAGGGGCACCGGGGGAGCTGTTTTTT. The V call is TRBV30, the J call TRBJ2-2; TRBD2 aligns across 7 bases. CDR3 length equals 13 residues. V shed 5 bases and J 8 bases; nucleotides not matched to a gene: 8. Germline values: CDR1 GTSNPN, CDR2 SVGIG (reference sequence).

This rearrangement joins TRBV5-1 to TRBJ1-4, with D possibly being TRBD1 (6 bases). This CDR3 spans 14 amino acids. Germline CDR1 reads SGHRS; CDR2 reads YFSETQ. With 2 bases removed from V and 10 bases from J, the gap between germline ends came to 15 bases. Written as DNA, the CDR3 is TGCGCCAGCAGCTTAGGGGGAAGCGGGGGAAAACTGTTTTTT. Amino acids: CASSLGGSGGKLFF.